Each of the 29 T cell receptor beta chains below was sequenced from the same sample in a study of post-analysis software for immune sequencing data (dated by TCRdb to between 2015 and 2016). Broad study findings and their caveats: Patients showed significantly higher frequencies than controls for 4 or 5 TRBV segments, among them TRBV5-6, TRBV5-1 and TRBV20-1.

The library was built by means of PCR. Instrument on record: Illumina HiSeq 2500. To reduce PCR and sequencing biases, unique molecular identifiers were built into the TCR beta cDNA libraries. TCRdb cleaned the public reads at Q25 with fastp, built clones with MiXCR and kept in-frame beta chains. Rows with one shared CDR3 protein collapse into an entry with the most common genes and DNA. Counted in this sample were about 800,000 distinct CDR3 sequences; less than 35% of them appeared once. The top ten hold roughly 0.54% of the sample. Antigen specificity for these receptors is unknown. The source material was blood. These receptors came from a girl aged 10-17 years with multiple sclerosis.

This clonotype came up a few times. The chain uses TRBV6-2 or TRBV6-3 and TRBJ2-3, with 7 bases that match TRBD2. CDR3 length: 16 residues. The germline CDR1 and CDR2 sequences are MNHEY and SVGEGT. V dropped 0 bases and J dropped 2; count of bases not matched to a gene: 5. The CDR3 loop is CASSYSSLAVTDTQYF. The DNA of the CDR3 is TGTGCCAGCAGTTACTCGTCCCTAGCGGTCACAGATACGCAGTATTTT.

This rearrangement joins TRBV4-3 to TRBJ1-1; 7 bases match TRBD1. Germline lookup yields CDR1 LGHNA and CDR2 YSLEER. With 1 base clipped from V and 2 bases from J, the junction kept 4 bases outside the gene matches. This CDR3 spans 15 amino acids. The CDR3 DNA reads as TGCGCCAGCAGCCAAGTTCGACAGGGAAACACTGAAGCTTTCTTT. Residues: CASSQVRQGNTEAFF.

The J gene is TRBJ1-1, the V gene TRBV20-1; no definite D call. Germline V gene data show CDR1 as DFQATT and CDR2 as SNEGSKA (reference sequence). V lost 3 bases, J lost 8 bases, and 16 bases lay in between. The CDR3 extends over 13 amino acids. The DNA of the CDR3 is TGCAGTGCTAGCTCGCCTCGCCAGATAGAAGCTTTCTTT. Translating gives CSASSPRQIEAFF.

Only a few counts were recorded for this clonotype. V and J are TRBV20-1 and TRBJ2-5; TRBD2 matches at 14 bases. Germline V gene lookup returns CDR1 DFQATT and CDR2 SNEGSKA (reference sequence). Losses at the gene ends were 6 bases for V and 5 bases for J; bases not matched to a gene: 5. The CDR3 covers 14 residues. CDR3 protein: CSAGTSGSMETQYF. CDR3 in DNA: TGCAGTGCAGGGACTAGCGGGAGTATGGAGACCCAGTACTTC.

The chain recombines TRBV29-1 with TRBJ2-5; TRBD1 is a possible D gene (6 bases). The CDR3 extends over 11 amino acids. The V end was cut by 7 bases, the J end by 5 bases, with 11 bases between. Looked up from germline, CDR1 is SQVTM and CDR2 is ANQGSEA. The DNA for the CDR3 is TGCAGCGGGAACAGGGCCGAGACCCAGTACTTC. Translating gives CSGNRAETQYF.

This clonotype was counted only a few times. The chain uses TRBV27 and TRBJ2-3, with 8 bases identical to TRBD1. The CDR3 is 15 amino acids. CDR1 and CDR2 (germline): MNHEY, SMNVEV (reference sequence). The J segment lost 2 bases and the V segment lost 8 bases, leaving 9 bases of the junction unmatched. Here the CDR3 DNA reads TGTGCCAGCGGGGCCGACAGGGGAAACACAGATACGCAGTATTTT. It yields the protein CASGADRGNTDTQYF.

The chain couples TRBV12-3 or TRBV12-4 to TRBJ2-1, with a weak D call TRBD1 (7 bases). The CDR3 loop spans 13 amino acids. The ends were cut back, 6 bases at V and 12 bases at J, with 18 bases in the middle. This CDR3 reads CASRLGGQGGQFF. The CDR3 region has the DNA TGTGCCAGCAGATTGGGAGGTCAGGGGGGGCAGTTCTTC.

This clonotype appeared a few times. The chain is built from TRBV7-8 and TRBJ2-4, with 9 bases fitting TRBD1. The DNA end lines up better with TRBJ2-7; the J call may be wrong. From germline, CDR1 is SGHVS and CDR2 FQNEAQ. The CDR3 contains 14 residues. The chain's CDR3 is CASSTTGGAYEQYF. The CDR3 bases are TGTGCCAGCAGCACCACAGGGGGCGCCTACGAGCAGTACTTC.

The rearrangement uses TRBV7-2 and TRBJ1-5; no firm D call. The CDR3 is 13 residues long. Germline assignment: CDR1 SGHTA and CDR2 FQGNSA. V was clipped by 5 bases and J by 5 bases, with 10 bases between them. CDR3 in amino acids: CASSNGPDQPQHF. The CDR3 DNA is TGTGCCAGCAGCAACGGACCCGATCAGCCCCAGCATTTT.

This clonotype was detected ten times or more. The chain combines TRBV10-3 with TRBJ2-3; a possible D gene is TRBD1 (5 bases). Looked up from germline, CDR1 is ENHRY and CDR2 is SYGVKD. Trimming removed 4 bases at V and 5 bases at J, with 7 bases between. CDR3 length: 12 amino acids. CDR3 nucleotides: TGTGCCATCAGTGGCGACAGAGATACGCAGTATTTT. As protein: CAISGDRDTQYF.

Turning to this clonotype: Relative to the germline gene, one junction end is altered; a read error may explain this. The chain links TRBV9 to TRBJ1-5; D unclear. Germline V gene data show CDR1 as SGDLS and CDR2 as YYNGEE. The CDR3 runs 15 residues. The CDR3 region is CASSSSGDLNHPQHF. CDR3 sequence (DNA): TGTGCCAGCAGCTCGAGCGGGGATCTAAATCACCCCCAGCATTTT.

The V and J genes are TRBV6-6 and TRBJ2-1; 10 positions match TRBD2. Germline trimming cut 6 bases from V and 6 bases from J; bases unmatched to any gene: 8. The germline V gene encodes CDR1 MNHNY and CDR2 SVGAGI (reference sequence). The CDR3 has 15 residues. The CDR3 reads CASRRSGRAANEQFF. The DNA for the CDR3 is TGTGCCAGCAGAAGGAGCGGGAGGGCGGCCAATGAGCAGTTCTTC.

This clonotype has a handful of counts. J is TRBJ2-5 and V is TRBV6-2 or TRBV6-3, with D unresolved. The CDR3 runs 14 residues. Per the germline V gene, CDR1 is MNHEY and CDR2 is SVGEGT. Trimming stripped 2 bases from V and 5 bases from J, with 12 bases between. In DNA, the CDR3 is TGTGCCAGCAGTTACGGAGCCTCCCGCGAGACCCAGTACTTC. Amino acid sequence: CASSYGASRETQYF.

In nucleotides, the CDR3 is TGTGCCAGCAGTGTCTCTAGCGGGCCCAAAGAGACCCAGTACTTC. This translates into CASSVSSGPKETQYF. The V and J genes are TRBV6-1 and TRBJ2-5; 8 nucleotides align to TRBD2. With 4 bases clipped from V and 3 bases from J, the junction kept 7 bases outside the gene matches. This CDR3 spans 15 amino acids. Germline V gene lookup returns CDR1 MNHNS and CDR2 SASEGT.

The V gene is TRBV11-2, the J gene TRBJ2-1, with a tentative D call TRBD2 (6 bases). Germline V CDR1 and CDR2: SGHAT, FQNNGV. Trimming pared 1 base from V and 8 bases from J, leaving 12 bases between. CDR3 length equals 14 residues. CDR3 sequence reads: CASSLGYWGDEQFF. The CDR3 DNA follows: TGTGCCAGCAGCTTAGGCTACTGGGGGGATGAGCAGTTCTTC.

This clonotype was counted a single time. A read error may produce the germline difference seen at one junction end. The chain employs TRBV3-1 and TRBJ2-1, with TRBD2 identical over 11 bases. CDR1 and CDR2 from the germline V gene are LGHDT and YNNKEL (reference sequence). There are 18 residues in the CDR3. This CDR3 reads CAGSPRGSGRAVYNEQFF. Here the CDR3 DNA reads TGTGCCGGCAGCCCTCGTGGTAGCGGGAGGGCAGTCTACAATGAGCAGTTCTTC.

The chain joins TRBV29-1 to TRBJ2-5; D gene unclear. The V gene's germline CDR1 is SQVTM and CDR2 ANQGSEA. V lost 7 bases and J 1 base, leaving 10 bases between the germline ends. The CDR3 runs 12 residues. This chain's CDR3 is CSGAKGQETQYF. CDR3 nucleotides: TGCAGCGGGGCGAAGGGCCAAGAGACCCAGTACTTC.

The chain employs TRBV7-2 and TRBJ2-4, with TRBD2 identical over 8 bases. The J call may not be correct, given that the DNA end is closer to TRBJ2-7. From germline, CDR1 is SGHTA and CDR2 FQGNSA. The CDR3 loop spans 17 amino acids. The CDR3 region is CASSLFPLAAGEDEQYF. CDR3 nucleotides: TGTGCCAGCAGCTTGTTCCCCCTTGCAGCGGGAGAGGACGAGCAGTACTTC.

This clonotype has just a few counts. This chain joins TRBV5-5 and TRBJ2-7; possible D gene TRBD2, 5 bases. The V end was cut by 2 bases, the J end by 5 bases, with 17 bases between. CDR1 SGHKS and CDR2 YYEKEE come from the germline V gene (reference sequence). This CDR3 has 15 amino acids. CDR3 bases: TGTGCCAGCAGCTTATCTGCGCGGGTCCCCCACGAGCAGTACTTC. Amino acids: CASSLSARVPHEQYF.

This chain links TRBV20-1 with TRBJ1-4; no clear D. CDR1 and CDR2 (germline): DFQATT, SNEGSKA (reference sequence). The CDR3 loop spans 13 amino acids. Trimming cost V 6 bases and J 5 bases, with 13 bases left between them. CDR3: CSANPVSNEKLFF. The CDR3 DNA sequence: TGCAGTGCAAACCCGGTCTCCAATGAAAAACTGTTTTTT.

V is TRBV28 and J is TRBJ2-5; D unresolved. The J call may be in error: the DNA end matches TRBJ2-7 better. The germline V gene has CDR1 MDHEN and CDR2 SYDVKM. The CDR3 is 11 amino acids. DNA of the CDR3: TGTGCCAGCAGAAACCGGGCCGAGCAGTACTTC. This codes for CASRNRAEQYF.

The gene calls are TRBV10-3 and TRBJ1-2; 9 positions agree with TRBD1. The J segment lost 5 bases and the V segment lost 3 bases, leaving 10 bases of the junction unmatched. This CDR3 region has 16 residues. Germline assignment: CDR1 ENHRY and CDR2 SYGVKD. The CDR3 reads CAISDGQGIFLYGYTF. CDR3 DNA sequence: TGTGCCATCAGTGACGGACAGGGGATATTTTTGTATGGCTACACCTTC.

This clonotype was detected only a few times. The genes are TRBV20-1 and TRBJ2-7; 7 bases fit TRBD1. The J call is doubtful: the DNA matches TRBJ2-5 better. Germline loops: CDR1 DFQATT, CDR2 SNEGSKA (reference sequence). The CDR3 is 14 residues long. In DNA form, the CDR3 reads TGCAGTGCAAGCACCGGGACAGCGATGGAGACCCAGTACTTC. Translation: CSASTGTAMETQYF.

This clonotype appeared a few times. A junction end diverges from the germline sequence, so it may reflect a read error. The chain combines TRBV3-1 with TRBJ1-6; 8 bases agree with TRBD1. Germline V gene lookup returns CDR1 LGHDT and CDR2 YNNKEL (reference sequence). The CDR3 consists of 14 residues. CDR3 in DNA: TGCGCCAGCAGCCAAGTACAGGGGGATTCACCCCTCCACTTT. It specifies CASSQVQGDSPLHF. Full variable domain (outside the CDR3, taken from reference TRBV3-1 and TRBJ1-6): DTAVSQTPKYLVTQMGNDKSIKCEQNLGHDTMYWYKQDSKKFLKIMFSYNNKELIINETVPNRFSPKSPDKAHLNLHINSLELGDSAVYFCASSQVQGDSPLHFGNGTRLTVT.

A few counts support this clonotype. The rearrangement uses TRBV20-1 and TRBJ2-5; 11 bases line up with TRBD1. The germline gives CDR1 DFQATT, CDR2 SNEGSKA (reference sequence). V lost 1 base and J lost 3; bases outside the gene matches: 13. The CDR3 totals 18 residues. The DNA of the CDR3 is TGCAGTGCTAGAGGTTTTCCCGCCGGGACAGGGGGTAAAGAGACCCAGTACTTC. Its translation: CSARGFPAGTGGKETQYF.

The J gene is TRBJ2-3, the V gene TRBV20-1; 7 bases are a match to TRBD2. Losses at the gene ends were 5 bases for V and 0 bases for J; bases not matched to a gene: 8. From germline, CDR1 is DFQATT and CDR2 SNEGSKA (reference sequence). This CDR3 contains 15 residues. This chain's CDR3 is CSAGGGRSSTDTQYF. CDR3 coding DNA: TGCAGTGCTGGGGGGGGGAGATCTAGCACAGATACGCAGTATTTT.

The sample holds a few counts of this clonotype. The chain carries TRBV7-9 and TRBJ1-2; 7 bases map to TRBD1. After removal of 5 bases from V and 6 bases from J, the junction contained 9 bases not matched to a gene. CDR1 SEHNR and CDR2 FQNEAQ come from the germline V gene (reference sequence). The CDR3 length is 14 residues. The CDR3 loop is CASSEGTAGDGYTF. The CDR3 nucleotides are TGTGCCAGCAGCGAAGGGACAGCGGGGGATGGCTACACCTTC.

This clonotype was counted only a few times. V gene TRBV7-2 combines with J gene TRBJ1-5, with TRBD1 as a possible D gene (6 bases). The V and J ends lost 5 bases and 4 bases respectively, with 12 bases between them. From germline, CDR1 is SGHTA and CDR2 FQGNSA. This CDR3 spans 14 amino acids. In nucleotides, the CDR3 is TGTGCCAGCAGCAATAGGGGGGGGAATCAGCCCCAGCATTTT. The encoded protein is CASSNRGGNQPQHF.

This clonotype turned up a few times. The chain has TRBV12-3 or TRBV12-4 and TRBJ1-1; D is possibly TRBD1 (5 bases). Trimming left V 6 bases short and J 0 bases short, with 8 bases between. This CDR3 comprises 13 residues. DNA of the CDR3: TGTGCCAGCAGAAGACAGCTGAACACTGAAGCTTTCTTT. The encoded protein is CASRRQLNTEAFF.